These 26 T cell receptor beta chains share one sample of origin, sequenced in a study of cytotoxic CD8 clonotypes in ibrutinib-treated CLL. Method: immunoSEQ multiplex PCR; TCRdb's copy keeps in-frame clones and lacks some. The sample lists about 300,000 clones, 60% to 80% occurring once. Sample: PBMCs, taken after 36 months of ibrutinib treatment. The receptors were gathered from a human donor with chronic lymphocytic leukemia.

This clone appeared a few times. The chain has TRBV5-1 and TRBJ2-1, with D possibly being TRBD1 or TRBD2 (5 bases each). Germline CDR1 and CDR2: SGHRS and YFSETQ. The CDR3 is made up of 13 amino acids. V was cut by 2 bases and J by 5 bases, with 8 bases left in between. CDR3 sequence (DNA): TGCGCCAGCAGCTTCGGGACGAACAATGAGCAGTTCTTC. This translates into CASSFGTNNEQFF.

DNA for the CDR3: TGCGCCAGCAGCTTGTATCAGGGGCCGCGGGAGACCCAGTACTTC. This sequence encodes CASSLYQGPRETQYF. The chain is built from TRBV5-1 and TRBJ2-5; D may be TRBD1 (6 bases). V lost 1 base and J 5 bases, leaving 15 bases between the germline ends. The CDR3 has 15 residues. Germline V gives CDR1 SGHRS, CDR2 YFSETQ.

The gene calls are TRBV13 and TRBJ2-7; no firm D call. V lost 0 bases and J lost 2, with 17 bases in between. The germline V gene has CDR1 PRHDT and CDR2 FYEKMQ (reference sequence). This CDR3 has 17 residues. The CDR3 DNA reads TGTGCCAGCAGCTTAGGTATGCCGGAAATTGCCCCCTACGAGCAGTACTTC. The encoded protein is CASSLGMPEIAPYEQYF.

This clone came up a few times. J is TRBJ2-1 and V is TRBV21-1; TRBD2, the D gene given by the table, was not confirmed from the DNA. TRBV21-1 is a recognized pseudogene. The CDR3 contains 17 residues. CDR3 loop: CASSKGYRSGSYNEQFF. CDR3 bases: TGTGCCAGCAGCAAAGGCTATCGTAGCGGATCTTACAATGAGCAGTTCTTC.

The chain is built from TRBV6-5 and TRBJ1-4; 8 bases are shared with TRBD1. The CDR3 has 14 residues. Germline CDR1 and CDR2: MNHEY and SVGAGI. V gave up 6 bases and J gave up 5 bases; unmatched junction bases: 5. This chain's CDR3 is CASSRRQGNEKLFF. For the CDR3, the DNA is TGTGCCAGCAGCCGACGACAGGGGAATGAAAAACTGTTTTTT.

J is TRBJ2-1 and V is TRBV6-1; 13 nucleotides align to TRBD2. The CDR3 has 15 amino acids. The J segment lost 5 bases and the V segment lost 6 bases, leaving 4 bases of the junction unmatched. The germline gives CDR1 MNHNS, CDR2 SASEGT. Here the CDR3 reads CASRGLAGTDNEQFF. CDR3 nucleotide sequence: TGTGCCAGCAGGGGACTAGCGGGGACCGACAATGAGCAGTTCTTC.

The chain is built from TRBV15 and TRBJ1-1, with D possibly matching TRBD1 (6 bases). This CDR3 comprises 12 residues. With 2 bases removed from V and 11 bases from J, the gap between germline ends came to 12 bases. Germline loops: CDR1 LNHNV, CDR2 YYDKDF (reference sequence). The CDR3, as DNA: TGTGCCACCAGCAGACAGGGGCCGAGGGCTTTCTTT. It yields the protein CATSRQGPRAFF.

This chain connects TRBV25-1 to TRBJ2-1; 13 bases fit TRBD2. This CDR3 contains 18 residues. Germline V gene lookup returns CDR1 MGHDK and CDR2 SYGVNS. V was pared by 4 bases and J by 10 bases, with 16 bases of the junction left unmatched. CDR3 nucleotide sequence: TGTGCCAGCAGTGGAGGACTAGCGGGAGCCCGACTAGCCGGCGAGCAGTTCTTC. This sequence encodes CASSGGLAGARLAGEQFF.

This clone was counted a few times. The chain carries TRBV9 and TRBJ2-2; 7 nucleotides agree with TRBD1. The CDR3 totals 16 residues. Germline V gene lookup returns CDR1 SGDLS and CDR2 YYNGEE. Trimming at V came to 3 bases and at J to 3 bases, leaving 8 bases not matched to a gene. The CDR3 sequence is CASSARAGGHTGELFF. The CDR3 DNA is TGTGCCAGCAGCGCCCGGGCAGGGGGTCACACCGGGGAGCTGTTTTTT.

The rearrangement joins TRBV5-1 to TRBJ2-7, with a tentative D call TRBD2 (6 bases). V was clipped by 4 bases and J by 4 bases, with 12 bases between them. Looked up from germline, CDR1 is SGHRS and CDR2 is YFSETQ. This CDR3 spans 13 amino acids. DNA of the CDR3: TGCGCCAGCAGCGCCGTCGGAGGGTACGAGCAGTACTTC. This translates into CASSAVGGYEQYF. Using reference TRBV5-1 and TRBJ2-7 for the parts outside the CDR3, the full variable domain is KAGVTQTPRYLIKTRGQQVTLSCSPISGHRSVSWYQQTPGQGLQFLFEYFSETQRNKGNFPGRFSGRQFSNSRSEMNVSTLELGDSALYLCASSAVGGYEQYFGPGTRLTVT.

The chain links TRBV6-5 to TRBJ2-1; D not certain. This CDR3 has 14 residues. Germline CDR1 reads MNHEY; CDR2 reads SVGAGI. V dropped 2 bases and J dropped 3 bases, with 8 bases sitting between them. This chain's CDR3 is CASSYVHSYNEQFF. The CDR3 DNA reads as TGTGCCAGCAGTTACGTACACAGCTACAATGAGCAGTTCTTC.

The rearrangement links TRBV5-1 to TRBJ1-2, with D possibly TRBD1 on 5 matching bases. Trimming left V 0 bases short and J 4 bases short, with 13 bases between. Germline-derived CDR1 and CDR2 are SGHRS and YFSETQ. The CDR3 length is 15 residues. Written as DNA, the CDR3 is TGCGCCAGCAGCTTGGCCGGCAGGGTCGTCTATGGCTACACCTTC. The encoded protein is CASSLAGRVVYGYTF.

The chain couples TRBV7-8 to TRBJ1-1; D remains unclear. Trimming removed 1 base at V and 4 bases at J, with 10 bases between. In germline, CDR1 is SGHVS, CDR2 FQNEAQ. The CDR3 covers 14 residues. The CDR3 nucleotides read TGTGCCAGCAGCTTAGAATGGCAGACCACTGAAGCTTTCTTT. Translating it yields CASSLEWQTTEAFF. The full variable domain, completed using reference TRBV7-8 and TRBJ1-1, is GAGVSQSPRYKVAKRGQDVALRCDPISGHVSLFWYQQALGQGPEFLTYFQNEAQLDKSGLPSDRFFAERPEGSVSTLKIQRTQQEDSAVYLCASSLEWQTTEAFFGQGTRLTVV.

This clone was recorded once. The chain employs TRBV18 and TRBJ2-7, with unresolved D. In germline, CDR1 is KGHSH, CDR2 LQKENI. The CDR3 spans 13 residues. Deletions cut 2 bases from V and 3 bases from J, with 8 bases between. CDR3 DNA sequence: TGTGCCAGCTCACCATCCGGGTACTACGAGCAGTACTTC. This gives the protein CASSPSGYYEQYF.

This clone was observed a few times. Here the CDR3 DNA reads TGCGCCAGCAGTCCCAGGGTTTTTTACTATGGCTACACCTTC. Encoded protein: CASSPRVFYYGYTF. This chain joins TRBV5-1 and TRBJ1-2; possibly TRBD1 for D (5 bases). The germline V gene encodes CDR1 SGHRS and CDR2 YFSETQ. V was pared by 5 bases and J by 3 bases, with 14 bases between. This CDR3 has 14 residues.

This clone came up many times. At the DNA level, this CDR3 is encoded by other sequences in the same sample as well. The chain links TRBV5-1 to TRBJ2-7; the D is unclear. This CDR3 is built from 11 residues. The germline gives CDR1 SGHRS, CDR2 YFSETQ. V was cut by 3 bases and J by 2 bases, with 3 bases left in between. The CDR3 DNA sequence: TGCGCCAGCAGCTCGACCTACGAGCAGTACTTC. Protein sequence: CASSSTYEQYF.

This chain joins TRBV7-2 and TRBJ2-7; TRBD1 matches 11 bases. This CDR3 is built from 20 residues. The V gene end was trimmed by 0 bases and the J gene end by 3 bases; junction bases not matched to a gene: 16. Germline V gene data show CDR1 as SGHTA and CDR2 as FQGNSA. The DNA for the CDR3 is TGTGCCAGCAGCTTAGCAACCGGGACAGGGGGTCCTGTCCTACTCTACGAGCAGTACTTC. It specifies CASSLATGTGGPVLLYEQYF. Supplemented by reference TRBV7-2 and TRBJ2-7, the full variable domain reads GAGVSQSPSNKVTEKGKDVELRCDPISGHTALYWYRQSLGQGLEFLIYFQGNSAPDKSGLPSDRFSAERTGGSVSTLTIQRTQQEDSAVYLCASSLATGTGGPVLLYEQYFGPGTRLTVT.

The chain employs TRBV5-1 and TRBJ2-5; 9 positions agree with TRBD2. The germline V gene has CDR1 SGHRS and CDR2 YFSETQ. V was pared by 0 bases and J by 3 bases, with 6 bases of the junction left unmatched. The CDR3 is 16 amino acids. CDR3 coding DNA: TGCGCCAGCAGCTTGGATCTGCGGGAGGGGAAAGAGACCCAGTACTTC. It encodes CASSLDLREGKETQYF. Full variable domain (outside the CDR3, taken from reference TRBV5-1 and TRBJ2-5): KAGVTQTPRYLIKTRGQQVTLSCSPISGHRSVSWYQQTPGQGLQFLFEYFSETQRNKGNFPGRFSGRQFSNSRSEMNVSTLELGDSALYLCASSLDLREGKETQYFGPGTRLLVL.

This sequence joins TRBV11-2 and TRBJ2-2; TRBD2 might be the D (6 bases). This CDR3 has 15 amino acids. CDR1 is SGHAT, CDR2 FQNNGV, per germline. V lost 4 bases, J lost 3 bases, and 12 bases lay in between. Here the CDR3 reads CASSSGTSHTGELFF. CDR3 in DNA: TGTGCCAGCAGCTCCGGGACTTCCCACACCGGGGAGCTGTTTTTT.

The DNA for the CDR3 is TGCGCCAGCAGCTTGGCCGGGACAGTCTACAATGAGCAGTTCTTC. This encodes CASSLAGTVYNEQFF. The gene calls are TRBV5-1 and TRBJ2-1, with TRBD1 matching over 7 bases. This CDR3 has 15 amino acids. Per the germline V gene, CDR1 is SGHRS and CDR2 is YFSETQ. V shed 0 bases, J shed 3 bases, and the junction held 3 bases outside the gene matches.

V is TRBV6-5 and J is TRBJ2-7; 7 bases are a match to TRBD1. This CDR3 is 12 amino acids long. Germline CDR1 is MNHEY and CDR2 is SVGAGI. The trim removed 7 bases at V and 3 bases at J, leaving 3 bases unmatched. The CDR3 loop is CASKRTGYEQYF. CDR3 nucleotides: TGTGCCAGCAAGCGGACAGGCTACGAGCAGTACTTC.

The chain employs TRBV7-3 and TRBJ1-1; the D gene is possibly TRBD1 (6 bases). CDR3 length: 13 residues. Germline assignment: CDR1 SGHTA and CDR2 FQGTGA. With 5 bases removed from V and 8 bases from J, the gap between germline ends came to 15 bases. The CDR3 is CASSGQYQGEAFF. The CDR3 DNA reads TGTGCCAGCAGCGGACAATACCAGGGGGAAGCTTTCTTT.

The table lists this clone with a count of one. The chain has TRBV11-2 and TRBJ2-1; a weak D match, TRBD2 (6 bases). Germline CDR1 SGHAT, CDR2 FQNNGV. The CDR3 spans 14 residues. V was trimmed by 5 bases and J by 4 bases, leaving 12 bases between them. In nucleotides, the CDR3 is TGTGCCAGCAGCAGGGGACTCCTTTACAATGAGCAGTTCTTC. Translating gives CASSRGLLYNEQFF. Based on the CDR3 plus reference TRBV11-2 and TRBJ2-1, the full variable domain is EAGVAQSPRYKIIEKRQSVAFWCNPISGHATLYWYQQILGQGPKLLIQFQNNGVVDDSQLPKDRFSAERLKGVDSTLKIQPAKLEDSAVYLCASSRGLLYNEQFFGPGTRLTVL.

The chain couples TRBV7-2 to TRBJ1-4, with D possibly TRBD1 on 5 matching bases. V lost 6 bases to trimming and J lost 0 bases, with 11 bases between them. The CDR3 has 15 residues. In germline, CDR1 is SGHTA, CDR2 FQGNSA. The CDR3 region has the DNA TGTGCCAGCAGGAAAACAGGAACAACTAATGAAAAACTGTTTTTT. Translated: CASRKTGTTNEKLFF.

The chain couples TRBV18 to TRBJ2-7; 12 positions agree with TRBD2. The germline CDR1 and CDR2 sequences are KGHSH and LQKENI. The CDR3 is made up of 13 amino acids. Losses at the gene ends were 8 bases for V and 6 bases for J; bases not matched to a gene: 5. The CDR3 is CASHGLAGSEQYF. The CDR3 DNA reads as TGTGCCAGCCACGGACTAGCGGGGAGCGAGCAGTACTTC.

This clone was counted a few times. The CDR3 sequence is CASSATGTGAYEQYF. The CDR3 DNA is TGTGCCAGCAGCGCCACCGGGACAGGGGCCTACGAGCAGTACTTC. The chain uses TRBV9 and TRBJ2-7; the match to TRBD1 covers 10 bases. Germline CDR1 is SGDLS and CDR2 is YYNGEE. Germline trimming cut 3 bases from V and 2 bases from J; bases unmatched to any gene: 5. This CDR3 spans 15 amino acids. Full variable domain (rest looked up from reference TRBV9 and TRBJ2-7): DSGVTQTPKHLITATGQRVTLRCSPRSGDLSVYWYQQSLDQGLQFLIQYYNGEERAKGNILERFSAQQFPDLHSELNLSSLELGDSALYFCASSATGTGAYEQYFGPGTRLTVT.